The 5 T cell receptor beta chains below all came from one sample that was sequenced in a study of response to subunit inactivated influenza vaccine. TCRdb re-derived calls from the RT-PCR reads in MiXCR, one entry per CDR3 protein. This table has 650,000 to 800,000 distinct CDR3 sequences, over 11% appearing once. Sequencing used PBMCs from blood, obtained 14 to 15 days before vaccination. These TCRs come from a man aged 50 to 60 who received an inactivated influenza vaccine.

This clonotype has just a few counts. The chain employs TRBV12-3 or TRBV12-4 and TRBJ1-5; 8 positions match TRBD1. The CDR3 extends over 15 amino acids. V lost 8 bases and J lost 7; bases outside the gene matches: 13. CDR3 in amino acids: CASPKRTGRDQPQHF. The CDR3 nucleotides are TGTGCCAGCCCGAAGCGGACAGGGAGAGACCAGCCCCAGCATTTT.

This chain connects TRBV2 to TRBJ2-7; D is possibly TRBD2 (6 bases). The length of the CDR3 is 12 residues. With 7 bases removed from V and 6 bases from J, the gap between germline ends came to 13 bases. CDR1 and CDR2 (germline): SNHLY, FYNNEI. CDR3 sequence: CASTGLPSEQYF. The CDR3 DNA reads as TGTGCCAGCACGGGACTCCCATCCGAGCAGTACTTC.

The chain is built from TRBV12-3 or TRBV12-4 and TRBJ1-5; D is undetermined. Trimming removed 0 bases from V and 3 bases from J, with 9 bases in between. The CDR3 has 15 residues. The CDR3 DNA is TGTGCCAGCAGTTTAGCAGTTGGGTCCAATCAGCCCCAGCATTTT. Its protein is CASSLAVGSNQPQHF.

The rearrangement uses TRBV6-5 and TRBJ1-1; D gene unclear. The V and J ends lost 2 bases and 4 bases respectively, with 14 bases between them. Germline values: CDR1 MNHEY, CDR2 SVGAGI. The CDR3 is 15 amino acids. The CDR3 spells CASSYRRVNSTEAFF. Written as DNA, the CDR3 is TGTGCCAGCAGTTACAGGAGGGTGAATAGCACTGAAGCTTTCTTT.

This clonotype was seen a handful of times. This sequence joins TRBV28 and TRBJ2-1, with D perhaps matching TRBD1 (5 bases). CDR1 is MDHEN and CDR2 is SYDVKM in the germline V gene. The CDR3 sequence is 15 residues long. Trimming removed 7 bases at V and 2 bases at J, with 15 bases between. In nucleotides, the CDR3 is TGTGCCAGCACTATGGGGCAGGGTGCCTACAATGAGCAGTTCTTC. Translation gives CASTMGQGAYNEQFF.